The 10 T cell receptor beta chains reported below all come from one sample, sequenced in a study of OX40 agonist ivuxolimab in advanced cancers. TCRdb's copy holds only in-frame clones and misses some; the assay was immunoSEQ multiplex PCR. The top ten clones hold more than 14% of a sample with roughly 28,000 clones, 70% to 80% of them seen once. The sample here was CD4+ or CD8+ T cells sorted from blood, taken in a trial of the OX40 agonist ivuxolimab. Every receptor here comes from an adult with an advanced solid tumor such as melanoma, head and neck, liver or kidney cancer.

The chain employs TRBV5-1 and TRBJ2-4; TRBD2 matches 12 bases. The V segment lost 3 bases and the J segment 1 base; nucleotides outside the gene matches: 11. Looked up from germline, CDR1 is SGHRS and CDR2 is YFSETQ. This CDR3 region has 19 residues. CDR3 loop: CASSSSSGGASDAKNIQYF. Here the CDR3 DNA reads TGCGCCAGCAGCTCTTCTAGCGGGGGGGCCTCAGATGCCAAAAACATTCAGTACTTC.

V is TRBV4-2 and J is TRBJ1-1, with D uncertain. Per the germline V gene, CDR1 is LGHNA and CDR2 is YNFKEQ. CDR3 length: 14 amino acids. V was cut by 0 bases and J by 3 bases, with 8 bases left in between. CDR3 in amino acids: CASSQEAPYTEAFF. The CDR3 bases are TGTGCCAGCAGCCAAGAGGCCCCATACACTGAAGCTTTCTTT.

This sequence joins TRBV29-1 and TRBJ1-2, with TRBD1 identical over 7 bases. Looked up from germline, CDR1 is SQVTM and CDR2 is ANQGSEA. The CDR3 runs to 17 residues. The ends lost 7 bases at V and 8 bases at J; junction bases unmatched: 25. The CDR3: CSAVVRDRGLPKGGYTF. The DNA for the CDR3 is TGCAGCGCCGTGGTTCGGGACAGAGGCCTCCCTAAGGGCGGCTACACCTTC.

The rearrangement uses TRBV14 and TRBJ2-5, with 15 positions matching TRBD2. The CDR3 contains 18 residues. J lost 2 bases, V lost 4 bases, and 8 bases had no gene match. CDR1 and CDR2 (germline): SGHDN, FVKESK. CDR3 loop: CASSPGLAGGLGQETQYF. CDR3 DNA: TGTGCCAGCAGCCCGGGACTAGCGGGGGGCCTGGGACAAGAGACCCAGTACTTC.

The rearrangement joins TRBV30 to TRBJ1-1, with D unclear. Germline V CDR1 and CDR2: GTSNPN, SVGIG (reference sequence). This CDR3 spans 14 amino acids. Trimming took 4 bases from V and 8 from J, leaving 20 bases between them. The CDR3 nucleotides read TGTGCCTGGAACCCACGGGCGGGGAAGACCGAAGCTTTCTTT. This codes for CAWNPRAGKTEAFF.

The chain carries TRBV19 and TRBJ2-5; tentatively, D is TRBD1 or TRBD2 (5 bases each). Germline assignment: CDR1 LNHDA and CDR2 SQIVND (reference sequence). The CDR3 runs to 15 residues. Deletions cut 3 bases from V and 5 bases from J, with 16 bases between. CDR3 protein: CASSIGLGVGETQYF. Here the CDR3 DNA reads TGTGCCAGTAGTATTGGTTTGGGGGTAGGGGAGACCCAGTACTTC.

The rearrangement uses TRBV9 and TRBJ2-5; TRBD1 matches 8 bases. From germline, CDR1 is SGDLS and CDR2 YYNGEE. The J segment lost 4 bases and the V segment lost 2 bases, leaving 7 bases of the junction unmatched. This CDR3 has 15 amino acids. The chain's CDR3 is CASSVRQGYGETQYF. CDR3 nucleotides: TGTGCCAGCAGCGTTCGACAGGGGTACGGAGAGACCCAGTACTTC.

Relative to its sample, this clone is hyperexpanded. The chain uses TRBV28 and TRBJ1-2, with a possible D match to TRBD1 (5 bases). The ends were cut back, 6 bases at V and 8 bases at J, with 10 bases in the middle. Per germline, CDR1 MDHEN and CDR2 SYDVKM. The length of the CDR3 is 11 residues. CDR3 loop: CASSPWDGYTF. Written as DNA, the CDR3 is TGTGCCAGCAGCCCCTGGGACGGCTACACCTTC.

The CDR3 DNA follows: TGTGCCAGCAGCTCCTCCGGACTAGCGTCTGAGCAGTACTTC. It is translated as CASSSSGLASEQYF. V gene TRBV4-2 combines with J gene TRBJ2-7, with 9 bases identical to TRBD2. The CDR3 covers 14 residues. V lost 5 bases and J lost 7; bases outside the gene matches: 9. Germline V gives CDR1 LGHNA, CDR2 YNFKEQ.

V gene TRBV6-5 combines with J gene TRBJ2-3; 8 bases fit TRBD1. The V gene end was trimmed by 7 bases and the J gene end by 4 bases; junction bases not matched to a gene: 7. The CDR3 sequence is 14 residues long. Looked up from germline, CDR1 is MNHEY and CDR2 is SVGAGI. The CDR3 DNA follows: TGTGCCAGCAAATGGACAGGGATCGCAGATACGCAGTATTTT. It translates to CASKWTGIADTQYF.